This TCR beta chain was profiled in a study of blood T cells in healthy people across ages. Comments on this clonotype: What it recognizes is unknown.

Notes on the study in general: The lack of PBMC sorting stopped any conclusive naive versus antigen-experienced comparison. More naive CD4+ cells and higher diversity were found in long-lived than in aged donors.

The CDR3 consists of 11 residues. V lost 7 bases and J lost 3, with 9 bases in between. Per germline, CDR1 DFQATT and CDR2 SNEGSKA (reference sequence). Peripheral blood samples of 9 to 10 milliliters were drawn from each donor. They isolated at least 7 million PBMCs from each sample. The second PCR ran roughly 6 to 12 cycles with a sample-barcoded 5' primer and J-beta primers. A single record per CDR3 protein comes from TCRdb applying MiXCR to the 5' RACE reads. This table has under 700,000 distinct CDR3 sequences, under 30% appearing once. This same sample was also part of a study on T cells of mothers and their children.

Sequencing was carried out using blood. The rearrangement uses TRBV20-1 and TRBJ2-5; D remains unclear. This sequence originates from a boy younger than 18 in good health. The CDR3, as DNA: TGCAGTGATAAATTTGAAGAGACCCAGTACTTC. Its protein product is CSDKFEETQYF.